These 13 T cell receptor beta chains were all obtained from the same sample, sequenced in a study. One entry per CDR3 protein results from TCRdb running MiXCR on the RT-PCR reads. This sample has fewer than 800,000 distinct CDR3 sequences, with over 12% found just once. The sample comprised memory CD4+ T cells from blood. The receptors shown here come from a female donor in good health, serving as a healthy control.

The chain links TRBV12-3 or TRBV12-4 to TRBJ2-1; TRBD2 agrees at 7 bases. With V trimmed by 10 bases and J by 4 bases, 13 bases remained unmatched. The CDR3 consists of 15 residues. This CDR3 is CATSKGLVIYNEQFF. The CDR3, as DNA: TGTGCCACCTCAAAAGGACTAGTGATATACAATGAGCAGTTCTTC.

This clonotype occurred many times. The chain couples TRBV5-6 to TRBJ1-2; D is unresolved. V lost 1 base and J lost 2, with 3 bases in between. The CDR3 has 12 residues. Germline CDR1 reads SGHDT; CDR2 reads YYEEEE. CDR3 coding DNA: TGTGCCAGCAGCTTGTGGAACTATGGCTACACCTTC. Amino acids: CASSLWNYGYTF. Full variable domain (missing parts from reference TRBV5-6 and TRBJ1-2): DAGVTQSPTHLIKTRGQQVTLRCSPKSGHDTVSWYQQALGQGPQFIFQYYEEEERQRGNFPDRFSGHQFPNYSSELNVNALLLGDSALYLCASSLWNYGYTFGSGTRLTVV.

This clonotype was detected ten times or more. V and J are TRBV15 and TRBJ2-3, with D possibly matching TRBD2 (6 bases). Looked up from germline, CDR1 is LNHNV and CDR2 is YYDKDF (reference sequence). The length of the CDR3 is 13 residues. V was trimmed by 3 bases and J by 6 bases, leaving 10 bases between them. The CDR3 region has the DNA TGTGCCACCAGCAGGGACCGGGGGGATACGCAGTATTTT. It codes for CATSRDRGDTQYF.

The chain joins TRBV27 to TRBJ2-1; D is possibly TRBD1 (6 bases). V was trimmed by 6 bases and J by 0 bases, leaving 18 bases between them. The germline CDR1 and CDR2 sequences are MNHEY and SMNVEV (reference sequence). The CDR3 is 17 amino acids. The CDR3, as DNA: TGTGCCAGCAGCGCGGAAACAGGGTTTTTCTCCTACAATGAGCAGTTCTTC. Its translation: CASSAETGFFSYNEQFF.

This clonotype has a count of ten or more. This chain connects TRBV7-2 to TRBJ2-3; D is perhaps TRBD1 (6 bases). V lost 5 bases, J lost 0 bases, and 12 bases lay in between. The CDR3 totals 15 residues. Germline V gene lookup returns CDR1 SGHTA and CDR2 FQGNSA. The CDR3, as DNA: TGTGCCAGCAGCCCTTGGACAGCAAGCACAGATACGCAGTATTTT. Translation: CASSPWTASTDTQYF.

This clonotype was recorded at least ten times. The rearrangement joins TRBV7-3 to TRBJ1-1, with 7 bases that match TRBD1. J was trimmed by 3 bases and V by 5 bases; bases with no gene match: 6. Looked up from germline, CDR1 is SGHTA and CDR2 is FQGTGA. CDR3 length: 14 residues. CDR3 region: CASSLQGMDTEAFF. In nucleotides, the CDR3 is TGTGCCAGCAGCCTACAGGGGATGGACACTGAAGCTTTCTTT.

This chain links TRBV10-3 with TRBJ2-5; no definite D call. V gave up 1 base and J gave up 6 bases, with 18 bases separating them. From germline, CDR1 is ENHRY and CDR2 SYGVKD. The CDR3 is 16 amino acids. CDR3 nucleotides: TGTGCCATCAGTGAGTTGGTTCGGCAGTCCCGGAAGACCCAGTACTTC. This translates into CAISELVRQSRKTQYF.

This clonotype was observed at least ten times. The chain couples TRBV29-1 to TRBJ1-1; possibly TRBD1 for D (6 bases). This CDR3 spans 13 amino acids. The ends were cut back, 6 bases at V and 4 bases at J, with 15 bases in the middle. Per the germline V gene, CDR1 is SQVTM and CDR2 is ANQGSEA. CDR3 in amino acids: CSVNRADGTEAFF. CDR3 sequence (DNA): TGCAGCGTAAACAGGGCAGACGGCACTGAAGCTTTCTTT.

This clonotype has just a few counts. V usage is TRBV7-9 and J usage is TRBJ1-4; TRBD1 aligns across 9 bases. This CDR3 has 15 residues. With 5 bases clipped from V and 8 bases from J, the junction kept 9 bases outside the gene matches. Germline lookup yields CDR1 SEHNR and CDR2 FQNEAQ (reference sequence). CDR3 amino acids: CASSPWDRDGEKLFF. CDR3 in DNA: TGTGCCAGCAGCCCCTGGGACAGGGATGGAGAAAAACTGTTTTTT. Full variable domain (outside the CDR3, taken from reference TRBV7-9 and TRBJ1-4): DTGVSQNPRHKITKRGQNVTFRCDPISEHNRLYWYRQTLGQGPEFLTYFQNEAQLEKSRLLSDRFSAERPKGSFSTLEIQRTEQGDSAMYLCASSPWDRDGEKLFFGSGTQLSVL.

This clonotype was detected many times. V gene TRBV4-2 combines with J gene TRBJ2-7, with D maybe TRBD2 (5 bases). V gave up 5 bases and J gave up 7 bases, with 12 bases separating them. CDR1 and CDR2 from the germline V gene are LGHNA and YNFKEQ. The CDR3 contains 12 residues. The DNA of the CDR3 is TGTGCCAGCAGCTCCTATGGCGGGGAGCAGTACTTC. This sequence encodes CASSSYGGEQYF.

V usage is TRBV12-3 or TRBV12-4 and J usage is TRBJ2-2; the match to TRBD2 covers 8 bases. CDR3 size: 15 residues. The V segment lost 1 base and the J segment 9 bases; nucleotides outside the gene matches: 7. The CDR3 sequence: CASSLDPREGRELFF. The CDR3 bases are TGTGCCAGCAGTTTAGATCCCCGGGAGGGGAGGGAGCTGTTTTTT.

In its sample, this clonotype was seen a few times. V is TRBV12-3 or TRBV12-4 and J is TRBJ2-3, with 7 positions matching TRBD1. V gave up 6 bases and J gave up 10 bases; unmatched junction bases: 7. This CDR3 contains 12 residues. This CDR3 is CASSLTGSAQYF. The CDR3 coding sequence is TGTGCCAGCAGCTTGACAGGGAGTGCGCAGTATTTT.

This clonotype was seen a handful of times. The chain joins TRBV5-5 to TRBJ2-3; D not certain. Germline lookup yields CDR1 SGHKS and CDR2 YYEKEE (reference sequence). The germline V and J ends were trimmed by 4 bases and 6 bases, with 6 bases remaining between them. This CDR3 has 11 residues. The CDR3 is CASSQYDTQYF. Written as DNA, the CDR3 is TGTGCCAGCAGCCAATACGATACGCAGTATTTT.